A single sample gave rise to the 26 T cell receptor beta chains below, sequenced in a study of blood T cell repertoires in COVID-19 (dated by TCRdb to about 2020). Library method: the immunoSEQ multiplex PCR assay. TCRdb took over this immuneACCESS table, retaining in-frame rearrangements with V and J assigned. Such tables are incomplete; in checked studies, under half of the missing clones stem from an unresolved V gene, and the remainder is unexplained. The sample records more than 45,000 clones, 65% to 90% of which are singletons. 13% to 15% of the sample belongs to the ten largest clones. Input material: peripheral blood. Source of these receptors: a man in his 70s with acute or convalescent COVID-19.

V gene TRBV12-5 combines with J gene TRBJ1-5, with 9 positions matching TRBD1. Germline V gives CDR1 LGHNT, CDR2 FRNRAP. CDR3 length: 16 amino acids. V lost 2 bases and J lost 3; bases outside the gene matches: 5. The CDR3 bases are TGTGCTAGTGGTTTGACACGGACAGGGGTCAATCAGCCCCAGCATTTT. Its protein is CASGLTRTGVNQPQHF.

J is TRBJ2-1 and V is TRBV4-1, with TRBD2 matching over 7 bases. The CDR3 contains 17 residues. Germline V gene data show CDR1 as MGHRA and CDR2 as YSYEKL. Trimming took 2 bases from V and 10 from J; bases not matched to a gene: 17. In DNA, the CDR3 is TGCGCCAGCAGCCAATTAGACAAGCGGGATACCGTTGTCGAGCAGTTCTTC. Residues: CASSQLDKRDTVVEQFF.

The chain employs TRBV7-2 and TRBJ1-2; 7 bases map to TRBD1. The CDR3 is 15 amino acids. CDR1 is SGHTA, CDR2 FQGNSA, per germline. The J segment lost 7 bases and the V segment lost 5 bases, leaving 13 bases of the junction unmatched. The CDR3 DNA follows: TGTGCCAGCAGCCGCGGGGGGGAGACAGGGACTGGCTACACCTTC. It specifies CASSRGGETGTGYTF.

V is TRBV3-1 (or the pseudogene TRBV3-2) and J is TRBJ2-7; no clear D. This CDR3 is built from 15 residues. Deletions cut 0 bases from V and 0 bases from J, with 9 bases between. CDR1 and CDR2 from the germline V gene are LGHDT and YNNKEL (reference sequence). In nucleotides, the CDR3 is TGTGCCAGCAGCCAAGAGGCAGGATTCTCCTACGAGCAGTACTTC. This sequence encodes CASSQEAGFSYEQYF.

The count of this clone is one. The J gene is TRBJ1-2, the V gene TRBV6-6; a possible D gene is TRBD1 (5 bases). Germline CDR1 and CDR2: MNHNY and SVGAGI (reference sequence). Trimming cost V 5 bases and J 7 bases, with 23 bases left between them. The CDR3 consists of 16 residues. The CDR3: CASSNPGERPPLGYTF. CDR3 sequence (DNA): TGTGCCAGCAGTAATCCGGGGGAACGTCCCCCTCTTGGCTACACCTTC.

This chain connects TRBV11-2 to TRBJ1-4; 8 bases line up with TRBD1. With 6 bases clipped from V and 8 bases from J, the junction kept 8 bases outside the gene matches. Looked up from germline, CDR1 is SGHAT and CDR2 is FQNNGV. This CDR3 comprises 14 residues. In nucleotides, the CDR3 is TGTGCCAGCAGGTCCAGACAGGGGCGCGAAAAACTGTTTTTT. Protein: CASRSRQGREKLFF.

This chain uses TRBV5-6 with TRBJ2-5; 7 bases agree with TRBD2. The V gene end was trimmed by 8 bases and the J gene end by 5 bases; junction bases not matched to a gene: 6. CDR1 and CDR2 from the germline V gene are SGHDT and YYEEEE. CDR3 size: 12 residues. CDR3 sequence: CARERGGETQYF. In DNA form, the CDR3 reads TGTGCCAGGGAGCGGGGCGGGGAGACCCAGTACTTC.

This rearrangement joins TRBV29-1 to TRBJ2-1, with TRBD1 matching 11 bases. The CDR3 is made up of 16 amino acids. Germline trimming cut 3 bases from V and 5 bases from J; bases unmatched to any gene: 9. CDR1 and CDR2 (germline): SQVTM, ANQGSEA. CDR3 sequence: CSVDGAGTGGNNEQFF. CDR3 in DNA: TGCAGCGTTGATGGGGCCGGGACAGGGGGTAACAATGAGCAGTTCTTC.

The chain couples TRBV5-4 to TRBJ1-6; 7 bases line up with TRBD1. CDR3 size: 15 residues. V gave up 3 bases and J gave up 5 bases; unmatched junction bases: 5. The germline gives CDR1 SGHNT, CDR2 YYREEE (reference sequence). This chain's CDR3 is CASSSSGTDNSPLHF. The CDR3 DNA reads as TGTGCCAGCAGCTCCTCCGGGACAGATAATTCACCCCTCCACTTT.

This chain joins TRBV6-2 or TRBV6-3 and TRBJ1-5; 8 bases are shared with TRBD1. CDR1 is MNHEY and CDR2 is SVGEGT in the germline V gene. After removal of 2 bases from V and 0 bases from J, the junction contained 12 bases not matched to a gene. There are 19 residues in the CDR3. The CDR3 region has the DNA TGTGCCAGCAGTTACAGGCGGGGACAGGCCATCTATAGCAATCAGCCCCAGCATTTT. Protein: CASSYRRGQAIYSNQPQHF.

The gene calls are TRBV4-1 and TRBJ1-1; D unresolved. Deletions cut 0 bases from V and 1 base from J, with 9 bases between. Germline lookup yields CDR1 MGHRA and CDR2 YSYEKL. The CDR3 runs to 15 residues. The chain's CDR3 is CASSQDMRKNTEAFF. CDR3 DNA: TGCGCCAGCAGCCAAGATATGCGGAAGAACACTGAAGCTTTCTTT.

The table lists this clone with many counts. J is TRBJ1-2 and V is TRBV30, with TRBD1 matching over 7 bases. Looked up from germline, CDR1 is GTSNPN and CDR2 is SVGIG (reference sequence). CDR3 size: 13 residues. Losses at the gene ends were 5 bases for V and 4 bases for J; bases not matched to a gene: 7. CDR3 protein: CAWESDRSYGYTF. The DNA for the CDR3 is TGTGCCTGGGAGTCGGACAGGAGCTATGGCTACACCTTC.

This clone was seen only once. The gene calls are TRBV19 and TRBJ1-5; no firm D call. Deletions cut 0 bases from V and 0 bases from J, with 9 bases between. CDR1 and CDR2 (germline): LNHDA, SQIVND (reference sequence). The CDR3 has 16 residues. The CDR3 DNA reads as TGTGCCAGTAGTATAGAGGCAGTTTATAGCAATCAGCCCCAGCATTTT. This codes for CASSIEAVYSNQPQHF.

The V and J genes are TRBV4-3 and TRBJ2-1, with D possibly matching TRBD2 (7 bases). Trimming shortened V by 0 bases and J by 0 bases, and 12 bases separated the two germline ends. Per germline, CDR1 LGHNA and CDR2 YSLEER. The CDR3 has 17 residues. CDR3 in amino acids: CASSQDYGGHSYNEQFF. CDR3 bases: TGCGCCAGCAGCCAAGATTACGGGGGGCACTCCTACAATGAGCAGTTCTTC.

The rearrangement joins TRBV7-2 to TRBJ1-1; the match to TRBD1 covers 8 bases. The CDR3 has 16 amino acids. V lost 1 base and J lost 2; bases outside the gene matches: 6. Germline CDR1 reads SGHTA; CDR2 reads FQGNSA. The CDR3 bases are TGTGCCAGCAGCTTAGGACAGGGGCGGGCAAACACTGAAGCTTTCTTT. Its translation: CASSLGQGRANTEAFF. The full variable domain, its missing parts supplied by reference TRBV7-2 and TRBJ1-1, is GAGVSQSPSNKVTEKGKDVELRCDPISGHTALYWYRQSLGQGLEFLIYFQGNSAPDKSGLPSDRFSAERTGGSVSTLTIQRTQQEDSAVYLCASSLGQGRANTEAFFGQGTRLTVV.

The chain has TRBV19 and TRBJ1-2, with D unresolved. This CDR3 region has 14 residues. Germline assignment: CDR1 LNHDA and CDR2 SQIVND (reference sequence). V was cut by 5 bases and J by 2 bases, with 12 bases left in between. CDR3: CASSPGILNYGYTF. In DNA form, the CDR3 reads TGTGCCAGTAGTCCCGGGATACTAAACTATGGCTACACCTTC.

V gene TRBV7-8 combines with J gene TRBJ2-7; 8 bases line up with TRBD2. Germline V gene data show CDR1 as SGHVS and CDR2 as FQNEAQ. Trimming at V came to 2 bases and at J to 2 bases, leaving 8 bases not matched to a gene. This CDR3 comprises 16 residues. CDR3 nucleotides: TGTGCCAGCAGCTTATGGGGCGGGGGGCCCACCTACGAGCAGTACGTC. Protein: CASSLWGGGPTYEQYV.

The chain combines TRBV2 with TRBJ1-1; TRBD1 matches at 9 bases. Germline lookup yields CDR1 SNHLY and CDR2 FYNNEI. CDR3 size: 17 residues. Trimming removed 7 bases from V and 2 bases from J; junction bases left unmatched: 14. In DNA form, the CDR3 reads TGTGCCAGCACCGACACCAAATTAACAGGGGGCAACACTGAAGCTTTCTTT. Translated: CASTDTKLTGGNTEAFF.

This clone was seen a few times. The rearrangement uses TRBV7-8 and TRBJ1-5; 9 bases fit TRBD1. The CDR3 length is 17 residues. From germline, CDR1 is SGHVS and CDR2 FQNEAQ. Trimming at V came to 1 base and at J to 6 bases, leaving 10 bases not matched to a gene. The CDR3 nucleotides are TGTGCCAGCAGCTTAGAGACAGGGGGAACCAGTAGTCAGCCCCAGCATTTT. It encodes CASSLETGGTSSQPQHF.

In its sample, this clone was seen once. The genes are TRBV3-1 (or the pseudogene TRBV3-2) and TRBJ1-3; D is undetermined. CDR3 length equals 17 residues. The germline CDR1 and CDR2 sequences are LGHDT and YNNKEL (reference sequence). V was shortened by 0 bases and J by 4 bases, with 16 bases between the two germline ends. Written as DNA, the CDR3 is TGTGCCAGCAGCCAAGATCTGGGAGGGTATGCGGGAAACACCATATATTTT. Its translation is CASSQDLGGYAGNTIYF.

The chain uses TRBV7-8 and TRBJ2-2; TRBD2 matches 12 bases. The V and J ends lost 5 bases and 5 bases, in that order; junction bases with no gene match: 12. Germline V lookup: CDR1 SGHVS, CDR2 FQNEAQ. The CDR3 loop spans 18 amino acids. CDR3 amino acids: CASSSRPIGLAGTGELFF. CDR3 nucleotide sequence: TGTGCCAGCAGCAGTCGCCCCATTGGACTAGCGGGAACCGGGGAGCTGTTTTTT.

The chain joins TRBV18 to TRBJ2-5, with D maybe TRBD2 (6 bases). Germline V gives CDR1 KGHSH, CDR2 LQKENI. Trimming removed 3 bases from V and 5 bases from J, with 16 bases in between. The CDR3 has 15 amino acids. CDR3 residues: CASSPGSFGGETQYF. The DNA for the CDR3 is TGTGCCAGCTCACCCGGGTCTTTCGGAGGGGAGACCCAGTACTTC.

The chain combines TRBV4-1 with TRBJ2-1; D may be TRBD2 (5 bases). Trimming removed 1 base from V and 4 bases from J, with 8 bases in between. This CDR3 has 14 amino acids. Germline V gives CDR1 MGHRA, CDR2 YSYEKL. CDR3 in amino acids: CASSQGSGYNEQFF. The CDR3 coding sequence is TGCGCCAGCAGCCAAGGATCGGGGTACAATGAGCAGTTCTTC.

The rearrangement joins TRBV4-3 to TRBJ2-3; no reliable D call. Between the trimmed V and J ends, which lost 0 bases and 2 bases, there was a span of 9 bases. The CDR3 has 15 residues. Germline CDR1 and CDR2: LGHNA and YSLEER. The DNA for the CDR3 is TGCGCCAGCAGCCAAGATGTCTATTACACAGATACGCAGTATTTT. Protein sequence: CASSQDVYYTDTQYF.

The gene calls are TRBV24-1 and TRBJ2-3; 7 nucleotides agree with TRBD1. The V and J ends lost 2 bases and 2 bases, in that order; junction bases with no gene match: 6. This CDR3 contains 16 residues. Germline CDR1 and CDR2: KGHDR and SFDVKD. The CDR3 here is CATSDWDSSFTDTQYF. DNA for the CDR3: TGTGCCACCAGTGATTGGGACAGCTCTTTCACAGATACGCAGTATTTT.

The genes are TRBV7-9 and TRBJ1-5; perhaps TRBD1 as D (6 bases). This CDR3 region has 15 residues. Trimming left V 1 base short and J 5 bases short, with 12 bases between. Germline V gives CDR1 SEHNR, CDR2 FQNEAQ (reference sequence). The CDR3: CASSLGTGTDQPQHF. The CDR3 DNA reads as TGTGCCAGCAGCTTAGGTACAGGGACGGATCAGCCCCAGCATTTT. Based on the CDR3 plus reference TRBV7-9 and TRBJ1-5, the full variable domain is DTGVSQNPRHKITKRGQNVTFRCDPISEHNRLYWYRQTLGQGPEFLTYFQNEAQLEKSRLLSDRFSAERPKGSFSTLEIQRTEQGDSAMYLCASSLGTGTDQPQHFGDGTRLSIL.